The 3 T cell receptor beta chains reported below all come from one sample, sequenced in a study of tumor and adjacent non-tumor tissue in lung cancer. TCRbeta libraries were built with three rounds of nested PCR, modified from ARM-PCR. From the multiplex PCR reads, TCRdb called clonotypes with MiXCR, one entry per CDR3 protein. The table has approximately 79,000 distinct CDR3 sequences, approximately 82% seen once. The template was RNA from unsorted bulk tissue. This non-tumor lung sample came from over 3 cm beyond the tumor edge. The sequenced sample consisted of distant non-tumor lung tissue. Receptor source: a man in his 70s with non-small cell lung cancer.

In this sample, this clonotype turned up a few times. It may be a read error: a sequence one base away is much more abundant. The CDR3 coding sequence is TGTGCCAGCAATTCCACCAGTCTTCTCGGTCGGGATGGCTACACCTTC. Its translation is CASNSTSLLGRDGYTF. V and J are TRBV28 and TRBJ1-2; D is ambiguous. The germline V gene encodes CDR1 MDHEN and CDR2 SYDVKM. V lost 7 bases to trimming and J lost 6 bases, with 24 bases between them. There are 16 residues in the CDR3.

To note about this clonotype: Its ends do not fully match the called genes, so a read error is possible. V usage is TRBV28 and J usage is TRBJ1-2; weak D call: TRBD1 (6 bases). The germline gives CDR1 MDHEN, CDR2 SYDVKM. There are 11 residues in the CDR3. CDR3 in amino acids: CANRDNSGYTF. CDR3 sequence (DNA): TGTGCCAACAGGGATAACTCTGGCTACACCTTC.

CDR3 sequence (DNA): TGTGCCAGCAGGCCCTCAGGGGTCTACGTCTACACCTTC. Amino acid sequence: CASRPSGVYVYTF. The genes are TRBV12-3 or TRBV12-4 and TRBJ1-2, with D perhaps TRBD1 (6 bases). CDR3 length equals 13 residues. Trimming cost V 6 bases and J 10 bases, with 18 bases left between them.